The 22 T cell receptor beta chains in this list originate from one sample, sequenced in a study of cytotoxic CD8 clonotypes in ibrutinib-treated CLL (dated by TCRdb to about 2021). Libraries were prepared through the immunoSEQ multiplex PCR assay. Entries here come from immuneACCESS through TCRdb and include only in-frame sequences with V and J called. Some clones fail to appear in such tables; in the studies checked, an unresolved V gene covers under half of the shortfall, and the cause of the remainder is unknown. This sample is represented by 35,000 to 45,000 clones; roughly three quarters of them were singletons. Approximately 12% of the sample belongs to the ten largest clones. Per the publication, the time point label means: 12 to 13 months on ibrutinib. The sample here was PBMCs, taken after 12 months of ibrutinib treatment. Receptors originate from a human donor with chronic lymphocytic leukemia.

The chain combines TRBV6-5 with TRBJ2-7; maybe TRBD1 (5 bases). The V and J ends lost 6 bases and 1 base respectively, with 13 bases between them. The CDR3 runs 14 residues. Germline CDR1 reads MNHEY; CDR2 reads SVGAGI. In DNA, the CDR3 is TGTGCCAGCAGACACCCGGACACTTCCTACGAGCAGTACTTC. Amino acid sequence: CASRHPDTSYEQYF.

The chain combines TRBV29-1 with TRBJ1-2; D gene unclear. The CDR3 contains 12 residues. CDR1 and CDR2 from the germline V gene are SQVTM and ANQGSEA. V lost 4 bases and J 2 bases, leaving 8 bases between the germline ends. The CDR3 region has the DNA TGCAGCGTTGCAGCAGCAAACTATGGCTACACCTTC. Translated, it gives CSVAAANYGYTF.

The chain links TRBV4-3 to TRBJ2-2; 7 bases align to TRBD1. V lost 7 bases to trimming and J lost 2 bases; unmatched junction nucleotides: 7. Germline CDR1 is LGHNA and CDR2 is YSLEER. The CDR3 extends over 15 amino acids. The CDR3 DNA reads TGCGCCAGCAACGACAGGGCCTCTAACACCGGGGAGCTGTTTTTT. Encoded protein: CASNDRASNTGELFF.

The gene calls are TRBV6-1 and TRBJ2-6, with D possibly matching TRBD1 (6 bases). Trimming removed 4 bases at V and 9 bases at J, with 16 bases between. CDR1 and CDR2 from the germline V gene are MNHNS and SASEGT. The length of the CDR3 is 15 residues. The CDR3: CASSAASGVLNVLTF. As DNA, the CDR3 is TGTGCCAGCAGTGCAGCGTCAGGGGTACTCAACGTCCTGACTTTC.

The rearrangement joins TRBV11-2 to TRBJ2-3; D remains ambiguous. This CDR3 contains 16 residues. Trimming stripped 1 base from V and 2 bases from J, with 13 bases between. Germline CDR1 reads SGHAT; CDR2 reads FQNNGV. CDR3 bases: TGTGCCAGCAGCTTAGTTTCGGGCCTTTCCACAGATACGCAGTATTTT. Residues: CASSLVSGLSTDTQYF. Looking up the rest from reference TRBV11-2 and TRBJ2-3 gives the full variable domain: EAGVAQSPRYKIIEKRQSVAFWCNPISGHATLYWYQQILGQGPKLLIQFQNNGVVDDSQLPKDRFSAERLKGVDSTLKIQPAKLEDSAVYLCASSLVSGLSTDTQYFGPGTRLTVL.

This chain uses TRBV27 with TRBJ2-4; tentatively, D is TRBD1 or TRBD2 (5 bases each). The CDR3 loop spans 13 amino acids. CDR1 and CDR2 from the germline V gene are MNHEY and SMNVEV (reference sequence). Trimming took 3 bases from V and 6 from J, leaving 9 bases between them. DNA for the CDR3: TGTGCCAGCAGTTTTGGGACCTCAAACATTCAGTACTTC. It yields the protein CASSFGTSNIQYF.

This clone came up a few times. The genes are TRBV19 and TRBJ1-5; 7 positions match TRBD1. V lost 6 bases to trimming and J lost 3 bases; unmatched junction nucleotides: 2. The CDR3 length is 13 residues. The germline V gene has CDR1 LNHDA and CDR2 SQIVND (reference sequence). CDR3 sequence (DNA): TGTGCCAGTAGGGACAGGTCCAATCAGCCCCAGCATTTT. It encodes CASRDRSNQPQHF.

CDR3 sequence reads: CAISARLGGNTIYF. The CDR3 DNA follows: TGTGCCATCAGTGCTCGTTTAGGGGGAAACACCATATATTTT. The chain links TRBV10-3 to TRBJ1-3, with D unresolved. Deletions cut 4 bases from V and 4 bases from J, with 11 bases between. CDR1 is ENHRY and CDR2 is SYGVKD in the germline V gene. CDR3 length: 14 residues.

V gene TRBV21-1 combines with J gene TRBJ1-3. TRBV21-1 is assigned pseudogene status. The CDR3 sequence is 12 residues long. The CDR3 sequence: CASSKLENTIYF. The CDR3 region has the DNA TGTGCCAGCAGCAAATTGGAAAACACCATATATTTT.

This clone was recorded only once. The chain employs TRBV7-8 and TRBJ2-7; D is unclear. Germline values: CDR1 SGHVS, CDR2 FQNEAQ. Trimming shortened V by 5 bases and J by 0 bases, and 11 bases separated the two germline ends. This CDR3 is 14 amino acids long. The DNA for the CDR3 is TGTGCCAGCAGCGCCCTCAGAGACTCCTACGAGCAGTACTTC. Its translation is CASSALRDSYEQYF.

This clone came up a few times. This chain links TRBV5-6 with TRBJ2-7; D might be TRBD1 (6 bases). Per germline, CDR1 SGHDT and CDR2 YYEEEE. CDR3 length: 13 residues. V was shortened by 5 bases and J by 2 bases, with 11 bases between the two germline ends. The CDR3 loop is CASSRGQPYEQYF. In DNA form, the CDR3 reads TGTGCCAGCAGTCGAGGACAGCCCTACGAGCAGTACTTC. The variable domain in full, completed from reference TRBV5-6 and TRBJ2-7, reads DAGVTQSPTHLIKTRGQQVTLRCSPKSGHDTVSWYQQALGQGPQFIFQYYEEEERQRGNFPDRFSGHQFPNYSSELNVNALLLGDSALYLCASSRGQPYEQYFGPGTRLTVT.

This clone appeared a few times. The chain carries TRBV2 and TRBJ1-5, with 9 positions matching TRBD1. Germline trimming cut 6 bases from V and 3 bases from J; bases unmatched to any gene: 6. The germline gives CDR1 SNHLY, CDR2 FYNNEI. The CDR3 is 15 residues long. CDR3 amino acids: CASRGIQGANQPQHF. CDR3 DNA: TGTGCCAGCAGGGGAATACAGGGGGCCAATCAGCCCCAGCATTTT.

The chain recombines TRBV5-1 with TRBJ1-3, with D unresolved. The V and J ends lost 4 bases and 3 bases respectively, with 14 bases between them. The CDR3 sequence is 15 residues long. Germline CDR1 reads SGHRS; CDR2 reads YFSETQ. CDR3 DNA sequence: TGCGCCAGCAGCCTCCGGGCCCAAGGTGGAAACACCATATATTTT. Amino acids: CASSLRAQGGNTIYF. Looking up the rest from reference TRBV5-1 and TRBJ1-3 gives the full variable domain: KAGVTQTPRYLIKTRGQQVTLSCSPISGHRSVSWYQQTPGQGLQFLFEYFSETQRNKGNFPGRFSGRQFSNSRSEMNVSTLELGDSALYLCASSLRAQGGNTIYFGEGSWLTVV.

This chain uses TRBV2 with TRBJ2-1; the D gene is possibly TRBD2 (6 bases). Germline CDR1 is SNHLY and CDR2 is FYNNEI. Deletions cut 3 bases from V and 13 bases from J, with 13 bases between. The CDR3 is 12 amino acids. The DNA for the CDR3 is TGTGCCAGCAGTGATTCTGCGGGAAATCAGTTCTTC. It yields the protein CASSDSAGNQFF.

This rearrangement joins TRBV6-6 to TRBJ2-1; TRBD1 might be the D (5 bases). CDR1 and CDR2 (germline): MNHNY, SVGAGI (reference sequence). CDR3 length: 15 residues. The V gene lost 0 bases and the J gene lost 3 bases, with 9 bases spanning the gap. CDR3 loop: CASSYSGHNYNEQFF. The CDR3, as DNA: TGTGCCAGCAGTTACTCTGGACATAACTACAATGAGCAGTTCTTC.

The chain links TRBV19 to TRBJ1-4; tentatively, D is TRBD1 (6 bases). The V and J ends lost 9 bases and 5 bases respectively, with 22 bases between them. The CDR3 consists of 16 residues. CDR1 and CDR2 (germline): LNHDA, SQIVND (reference sequence). For the CDR3, the DNA is TGTGCCAGCCACGACAGGACCCTTAGTTGGAATGAAAAACTGTTTTTT. Amino acid sequence: CASHDRTLSWNEKLFF.

This chain connects TRBV12-5 to TRBJ1-1; TRBD1 aligns across 11 bases. The J segment lost 10 bases and the V segment lost 2 bases, leaving 15 bases of the junction unmatched. Germline values: CDR1 LGHNT, CDR2 FRNRAP. This CDR3 has 17 amino acids. CDR3 DNA sequence: TGTGCTAGTGGTTTGTACGGCCGGACAGGGGGCGGAGGGGTAGCTTTCTTT. It specifies CASGLYGRTGGGGVAFF.

The V and J genes are TRBV5-1 and TRBJ2-3, with TRBD2 as a possible D gene (5 bases). Trimming shortened V by 3 bases and J by 4 bases, and 9 bases separated the two germline ends. Germline-derived CDR1 and CDR2 are SGHRS and YFSETQ. The CDR3 spans 13 residues. CDR3: CASSSWRADTQYF. CDR3 DNA sequence: TGCGCCAGCAGCTCGTGGCGGGCAGATACGCAGTATTTT.

The chain combines TRBV7-2 with TRBJ1-4; D not certain. V was clipped by 3 bases and J by 3 bases, with 14 bases between them. The germline CDR1 and CDR2 sequences are SGHTA and FQGNSA. CDR3 size: 16 residues. CDR3 amino acids: CASSFVVGQANEKLFF. The CDR3 nucleotides are TGTGCCAGCAGCTTTGTCGTGGGTCAGGCTAATGAAAAACTGTTTTTT.

This chain uses TRBV7-9 with TRBJ2-7; D unresolved. Germline CDR1 is SEHNR and CDR2 is FQNEAQ (reference sequence). V dropped 3 bases and J dropped 3 bases, with 12 bases sitting between them. This CDR3 comprises 14 residues. CDR3 residues: CASSFYLGGYEQYF. The CDR3 nucleotides read TGTGCCAGCAGCTTCTATCTAGGTGGCTACGAGCAGTACTTC.

The chain links TRBV7-8 to TRBJ2-7; TRBD2 matches at 8 bases. Trimming cost V 1 base and J 3 bases; bases outside gene matches: 11. This CDR3 is built from 17 residues. Looked up from germline, CDR1 is SGHVS and CDR2 is FQNEAQ. This chain's CDR3 is CASSLGDLAGKIYEQYF. CDR3 DNA sequence: TGTGCCAGCAGCTTAGGGGATCTAGCGGGTAAAATCTACGAGCAGTACTTC.

The chain uses TRBV27 and TRBJ1-3; D ambiguous. Germline V gene sequence: CDR1 MNHEY, CDR2 SMNVEV (reference sequence). Trimming shortened V by 6 bases and J by 8 bases, and 14 bases separated the two germline ends. The CDR3 length is 13 residues. In nucleotides, the CDR3 is TGTGCCAGCAGGCCCGACCCGGCGCACACCATATATTTT. Protein sequence: CASRPDPAHTIYF.